A single sample gave rise to the 26 T cell receptor beta chains below, sequenced in a study of human T cells and chemical hapten exposure. Described time point: pre-sensitization, week 0. This sample's treatment: therapeutic diphenylcyclopropenone sensitization with weekly scalp DPC. One entry per CDR3 protein results from TCRdb running MiXCR on the RACE reads. Of more than 250,000 distinct CDR3 sequences detected, about 8.6% appear once; the ten largest clones hold about 2.5%. The specimen was whole blood, collected in connection with sensitization to the hapten diphenylcyclopropenone (DPC). The receptors were gathered from a woman aged 40-49 years with alopecia areata. Some clones in this sample may be carry-over from other donors' samples.

J is TRBJ1-1 and V is TRBV20-1; D might be TRBD1 (6 bases). Looked up from germline, CDR1 is DFQATT and CDR2 is SNEGSKA (reference sequence). The CDR3 has 13 residues. V shed 5 bases and J shed 3 bases, with 13 bases lying between them. CDR3 sequence: CSAFGGRDTEAFF. CDR3 DNA: TGCAGTGCTTTTGGGGGCAGGGACACTGAAGCTTTCTTT.

This clonotype was detected a few times. The chain is built from TRBV12-3 or TRBV12-4 and TRBJ1-6; 10 nucleotides agree with TRBD1. The J segment lost 6 bases and the V segment lost 1 base, leaving 0 bases of the junction unmatched. CDR3 length: 15 residues. CDR3 sequence: CASSLGDRGNSPLHF. The CDR3 nucleotides are TGTGCCAGCAGTTTAGGGGACAGGGGTAATTCACCCCTCCACTTT.

The V call is TRBV6-2 or TRBV6-3, the J call TRBJ2-1; a weak D match, TRBD2 (6 bases). This CDR3 contains 19 residues. Trimming shortened V by 5 bases and J by 3 bases, and 26 bases separated the two germline ends. Germline CDR1 MNHEY, CDR2 SVGEGT. The CDR3 reads CASSKRGLGGTPNYNEQFF. Written as DNA, the CDR3 is TGTGCCAGCAGTAAAAGGGGCCTCGGCGGGACCCCAAACTACAATGAGCAGTTCTTC.

This chain uses TRBV4-2 with TRBJ2-3; 7 bases agree with TRBD1. The length of the CDR3 is 15 residues. V was clipped by 0 bases and J by 7 bases; unmatched bases: 7. Germline CDR1 is LGHNA and CDR2 is YNFKEQ. CDR3 protein: CASSQDQVRGNTQYF. The DNA of the CDR3 is TGTGCCAGCAGCCAAGATCAGGTCAGGGGGAATACGCAGTATTTT.

The CDR3 here is CASSFERPLGDEQFF. The CDR3 nucleotides read TGCGCCAGCAGCTTTGAACGGCCTCTTGGCGATGAGCAGTTCTTC. The chain uses TRBV5-1 and TRBJ2-1; D call uncertain. In germline, CDR1 is SGHRS, CDR2 YFSETQ. This CDR3 spans 15 amino acids. The V and J ends lost 2 bases and 8 bases respectively, with 17 bases between them. Full variable domain (missing parts from reference TRBV5-1 and TRBJ2-1): KAGVTQTPRYLIKTRGQQVTLSCSPISGHRSVSWYQQTPGQGLQFLFEYFSETQRNKGNFPGRFSGRQFSNSRSEMNVSTLELGDSALYLCASSFERPLGDEQFFGPGTRLTVL.

The chain recombines TRBV27 with TRBJ2-7, with D tentatively TRBD1 (6 bases). Germline CDR1 and CDR2: MNHEY and SMNVEV (reference sequence). Trimming cost V 8 bases and J 9 bases, with 14 bases left between them. The CDR3 is 11 residues long. CDR3 nucleotide sequence: TGTGCCAGCGGGGGCGTGAATGGGCAGTACTTC. Protein sequence: CASGGVNGQYF.

At least ten counts were recorded for this clonotype. V usage is TRBV4-2 and J usage is TRBJ2-1, with TRBD2 matching 8 bases. In germline, CDR1 is LGHNA, CDR2 YNFKEQ. The CDR3 contains 15 residues. J gave up 0 bases and V 8 bases, and 6 bases lay outside the gene matches. The CDR3 sequence is CASGVLADSYNEQFF. CDR3 nucleotide sequence: TGTGCCAGCGGGGTACTAGCGGACTCCTACAATGAGCAGTTCTTC.

With regard to this clonotype: A read error may account for a junction end that differs from germline. This chain links TRBV15 with TRBJ1-4; the D gene is possibly TRBD1 (6 bases). Germline V gene data show CDR1 as LNHNV and CDR2 as YYDKDF (reference sequence). The CDR3 covers 16 residues. The CDR3: CVTSRVSLRGSEKLFF. CDR3 bases: TGTGTCACCAGCAGAGTGAGCCTGAGGGGGAGTGAAAAACTGTTTTTT. Looking up the rest from reference TRBV15 and TRBJ1-4 gives the full variable domain: DAMVIQNPRYQVTQFGKPVTLSCSQTLNHNVMYWYQQKSSQAPKLLFHYYDKDFNNEADTPDNFQSRRPNTSFCFLDIRSPGLGDTAMYLCVTSRVSLRGSEKLFFGSGTQLSVL.

This clonotype was observed a handful of times. This rearrangement joins TRBV5-1 to TRBJ2-1, with 9 nucleotides matching TRBD2. Per the germline V gene, CDR1 is SGHRS and CDR2 is YFSETQ. There are 15 residues in the CDR3. After removal of 0 bases from V and 4 bases from J, the junction contained 2 bases not matched to a gene. The CDR3 loop is CASSLEAGGYNEQFF. The CDR3 region has the DNA TGCGCCAGCAGCTTGGAAGCGGGAGGTTACAATGAGCAGTTCTTC.

This clonotype was seen repeatedly, ten times or more. The gene calls are TRBV12-3 or TRBV12-4 and TRBJ2-6; perhaps TRBD1 as D (6 bases). Trimming stripped 7 bases from V and 4 bases from J, with 11 bases between. This CDR3 comprises 14 residues. CDR3 residues: CASNSGTGANVLTF. The CDR3 nucleotides read TGTGCCAGCAATTCCGGGACAGGGGCCAACGTCCTGACTTTC.

This clonotype appeared a few times. V and J are TRBV29-1 and TRBJ2-7; D is unresolved. Germline CDR1 SQVTM, CDR2 ANQGSEA. CDR3 length: 12 amino acids. Deletions cut 7 bases from V and 7 bases from J, with 17 bases between. The CDR3, as DNA: TGCAGCGCTGTACGGACCAATTCTGAGCAGTACTTC. Translating gives CSAVRTNSEQYF.

This chain uses TRBV6-1 with TRBJ2-7; TRBD1 aligns across 10 bases. Trimming took 10 bases from V and 3 from J; bases not matched to a gene: 9. Per germline, CDR1 MNHNS and CDR2 SASEGT. The CDR3 totals 14 residues. This CDR3 reads CATLIRDRGYEQYF. In DNA form, the CDR3 reads TGTGCCACCCTGATCCGGGACAGGGGCTACGAGCAGTACTTC.

A few counts support this clonotype. The chain combines TRBV6-5 with TRBJ2-2; 9 bases fit TRBD2. CDR3 length: 13 residues. V shed 6 bases and J 6 bases; nucleotides not matched to a gene: 2. From germline, CDR1 is MNHEY and CDR2 SVGAGI. The CDR3 DNA sequence: TGTGCCAGCAGGTTAGCGGGAGCCGGGGAGCTGTTTTTT. Translated: CASRLAGAGELFF.

As to this clonotype: One end of the junction is discordant with germline, which a read error may explain. The rearrangement joins TRBV28 to TRBJ2-2, with TRBD2 as a possible D gene (5 bases). The V gene's germline CDR1 is MDHEN and CDR2 SYDVKM. The CDR3 extends over 14 amino acids. CDR3: CVSRRLPNTGELFF. The CDR3 DNA sequence: TGTGTCAGCAGAAGACTACCGAACACCGGGGAGCTGTTTTTT.

There are a few counts of this clonotype. The chain combines TRBV6-2 or TRBV6-3 with TRBJ2-7; the match to TRBD1 covers 7 bases. The CDR3 spans 15 residues. The V segment lost 4 bases and the J segment 2 bases; nucleotides outside the gene matches: 8. The germline gives CDR1 MNHEY, CDR2 SVGEGT. In DNA form, the CDR3 reads TGTGCCAGCAGTTTGACCGGGACAGCCACCTACGAGCAGTACTTC. Translated: CASSLTGTATYEQYF.

The V call is TRBV7-3, the J call TRBJ2-1; no definite D call. V was cut by 5 bases and J by 6 bases, with 17 bases left in between. Germline CDR1 is SGHTA and CDR2 is FQGTGA. This CDR3 spans 15 amino acids. The CDR3 reads CASSRLGGSINEQFF. CDR3 sequence (DNA): TGTGCCAGCAGCCGTCTTGGTGGATCCATCAATGAGCAGTTCTTC.

The table lists this clonotype with a few counts. The genes are TRBV27 and TRBJ1-4, with a possible D match to TRBD1 (6 bases). The germline V gene has CDR1 MNHEY and CDR2 SMNVEV (reference sequence). With 6 bases removed from V and 10 bases from J, the gap between germline ends came to 21 bases. The CDR3 runs to 15 residues. CDR3 sequence reads: CASSSPAGADVKLFF. CDR3 DNA: TGTGCCAGCAGCTCCCCGGCGGGGGCAGACGTAAAACTGTTTTTT.

Remarks on this clonotype: A much larger clone lies one base from this, so it may be a read error. The chain recombines TRBV12-3 or TRBV12-4 with TRBJ1-5, with D unclear. Trimming took 8 bases from V and 0 from J, leaving 8 bases between them. The CDR3 covers 13 residues. CDR3 coding DNA: TGTGCCAGCGGTCAAAATAGCAATCAGCCCCAGCATTTT. Protein: CASGQNSNQPQHF.

This clonotype was picked up many times. The chain couples TRBV27 to TRBJ2-7, with a tentative D call TRBD1 (6 bases). Trimming pared 3 bases from V and 5 bases from J, leaving 11 bases between. The CDR3 covers 13 residues. In germline, CDR1 is MNHEY, CDR2 SMNVEV (reference sequence). This chain's CDR3 is CASSLLTGNEQYF. The CDR3 nucleotides are TGTGCCAGCAGTTTGTTAACAGGGAACGAGCAGTACTTC.

The J gene is TRBJ2-5, the V gene TRBV12-3 or TRBV12-4, with 7 bases fitting TRBD1. V was clipped by 6 bases and J by 3 bases; unmatched bases: 10. This CDR3 is built from 15 residues. The CDR3 is CASSFHPGTEETQYF. CDR3 nucleotide sequence: TGTGCCAGCAGCTTCCATCCGGGGACAGAAGAGACCCAGTACTTC.

This clonotype was counted only a few times. The rearrangement uses TRBV4-2 and TRBJ2-5; TRBD2 aligns across 9 bases. Germline trimming cut 0 bases from V and 5 bases from J; bases unmatched to any gene: 4. Germline V CDR1 and CDR2: LGHNA, YNFKEQ. This CDR3 has 15 amino acids. CDR3 loop: CASSQDSGRLETQYF. In nucleotides, the CDR3 is TGTGCCAGCAGCCAAGATAGCGGGAGACTGGAGACCCAGTACTTC.

The gene calls are TRBV4-2 and TRBJ2-1; D gene unclear. Germline V gene data show CDR1 as LGHNA and CDR2 as YNFKEQ. V gave up 1 base and J gave up 3 bases, with 13 bases separating them. CDR3 length: 16 amino acids. This CDR3 reads CASSQGARADYNEQFF. The CDR3 DNA reads as TGTGCCAGCAGCCAAGGGGCCCGAGCAGACTACAATGAGCAGTTCTTC.

J is TRBJ1-4 and V is TRBV28; D call uncertain. The CDR3 is made up of 14 amino acids. With 2 bases removed from V and 6 bases from J, the gap between germline ends came to 10 bases. From germline, CDR1 is MDHEN and CDR2 SYDVKM. The CDR3: CASSLGSLHEKLFF. The CDR3 coding sequence is TGTGCCAGCAGTTTAGGGAGCCTTCATGAAAAACTGTTTTTT.

This clonotype was recorded a few times. This chain uses TRBV15 with TRBJ1-4, with D hard to call. V was shortened by 0 bases and J by 0 bases, with 17 bases between the two germline ends. There are 19 residues in the CDR3. From germline, CDR1 is LNHNV and CDR2 YYDKDF (reference sequence). The CDR3 DNA is TGTGCCACCAGCAGAGATCGGTCCTTAGGTTTTGCAACTAATGAAAAACTGTTTTTT. It encodes CATSRDRSLGFATNEKLFF.

This clonotype was counted a few times. The chain links TRBV29-1 to TRBJ2-7; no definite D call. Between the trimmed V and J ends, which lost 7 bases and 7 bases, there was a span of 14 bases. The CDR3 extends over 11 amino acids. CDR1 and CDR2 (germline): SQVTM, ANQGSEA. The DNA of the CDR3 is TGCAGCGCCTCACAGAAGCAGGAGCAGTACTTC. Its translation is CSASQKQEQYF.

The V gene is TRBV20-1, the J gene TRBJ2-2; D unresolved. The CDR3 sequence is 15 residues long. CDR1 and CDR2 from the germline V gene are DFQATT and SNEGSKA (reference sequence). V lost 0 bases and J lost 1, with 9 bases in between. For the CDR3, the DNA is TGCAGTGCTAGAGATGTCCGACGGAACACCGGGGAGCTGTTTTTT. The encoded protein is CSARDVRRNTGELFF.